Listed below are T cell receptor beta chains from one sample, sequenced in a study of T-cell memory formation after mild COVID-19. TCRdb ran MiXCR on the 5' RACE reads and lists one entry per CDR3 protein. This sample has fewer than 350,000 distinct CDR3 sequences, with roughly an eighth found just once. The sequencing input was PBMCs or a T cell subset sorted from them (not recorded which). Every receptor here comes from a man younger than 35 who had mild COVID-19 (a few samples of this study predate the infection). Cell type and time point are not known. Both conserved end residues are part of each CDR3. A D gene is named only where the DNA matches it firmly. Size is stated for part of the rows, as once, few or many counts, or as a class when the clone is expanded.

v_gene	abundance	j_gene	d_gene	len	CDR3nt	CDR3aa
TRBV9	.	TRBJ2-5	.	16	TGTGCCAGCAGCGTAGGTGCGGGGGCGGCGGAGGAGACCCAGTACTTC	CASSVGAGAAEETQYF
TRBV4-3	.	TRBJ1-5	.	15	TGCGCCAGCAGCCAATCTGACGTCGGCAATCAGCCCCAGCATTTT	CASSQSDVGNQPQHF
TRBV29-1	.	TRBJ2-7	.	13	TGCAGCGTTGAACTACAGGATTTCTACGAGCAGTACTTC	CSVELQDFYEQYF
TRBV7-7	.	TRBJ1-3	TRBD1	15	TGTGCTAGCAGCACTGACAGGGGGCCTGGAAACACCATATATTTT	CASSTDRGPGNTIYF
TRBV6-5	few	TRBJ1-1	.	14	TGTGCCAGCAGTTACTCGTGGGAGAACACTGAAGCTTTCTTT	CASSYSWENTEAFF
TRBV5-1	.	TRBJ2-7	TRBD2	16	TGCGCCAGCAGCTTGGCCACCGGGACTACATTCTACGAGCAGTACTTC	CASSLATGTTFYEQYF
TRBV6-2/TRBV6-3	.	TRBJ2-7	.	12	TGTGCCAGCAGTTACTCGCGTGGAGAGCAGTACTTC	CASSYSRGEQYF
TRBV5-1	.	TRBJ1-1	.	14	TGCGCCAGCAGCTCCAGGACAGCGAACACTGAAGCTTTCTTT	CASSSRTANTEAFF
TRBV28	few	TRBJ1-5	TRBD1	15	TGTGCCATAACTCCGCGACAGGGACTGTGGCAGCCCCAGCATTTT	CAITPRQGLWQPQHF
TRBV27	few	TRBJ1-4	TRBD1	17	TGTGCCAGCAGAAGGACAGCGATTGGACAGGGCAGGGAAAAACTGTTTTTT	CASRRTAIGQGREKLFF
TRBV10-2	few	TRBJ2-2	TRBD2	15	TGCGCCAGCAGGAGGACTAGCGCGATCACCGGGGAGCTGTTTTTT	CASRRTSAITGELFF
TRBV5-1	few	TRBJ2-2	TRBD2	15	TGCGCCAGCAGCTTGGAACTAGCGGGAACCGGGGAGCTGTTTTTT	CASSLELAGTGELFF
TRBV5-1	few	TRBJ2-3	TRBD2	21	TGCGCCAGCAGCTTCTCCCTGACTAGCGGGGGACACAGACTTTACACAGATACGCAGTATTTT	CASSFSLTSGGHRLYTDTQYF
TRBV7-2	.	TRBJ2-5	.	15	TGTGCCAGCAGCTTAGAACGGGGAGAGCTTTTGGCCCAGTACTTC	CASSLERGELLAQYF
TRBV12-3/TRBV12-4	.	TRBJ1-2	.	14	TGTGCCAGCAGACAATACAGGGATCGCTATGGCTACACCTTC	CASRQYRDRYGYTF
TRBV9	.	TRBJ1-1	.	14	TGTGCCAGCAGCGTAGCAGTCCAGAACACTGAAGCTTTCTTT	CASSVAVQNTEAFF
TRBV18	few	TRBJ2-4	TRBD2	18	TGTGCCAGCTCACCGCCACCTCATGGACTAGCGGGAGAGAACATTCAGTACTTC	CASSPPPHGLAGENIQYF
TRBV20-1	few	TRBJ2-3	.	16	TGCAGTGCTGGACCGAGTCGTTACACTAGCACAGATACGCAGTATTTT	CSAGPSRYTSTDTQYF
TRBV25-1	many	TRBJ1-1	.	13	TGTGCCAGCACGGCGGGGTCGGGCACTGAAGCTTTCTTT	CASTAGSGTEAFF
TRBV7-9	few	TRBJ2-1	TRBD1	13	TGTGCCAGCAGCTCGAATCAGGGGACAGCACCAAGCTTC	CASSSNQGTAPSF
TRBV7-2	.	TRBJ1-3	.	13	TGTGCCAGCAGCTCCCAAATCCGAAACACCATATATTTT	CASSSQIRNTIYF
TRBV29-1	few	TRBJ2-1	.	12	TGCAGCGCCGTCGGGGGCTACAATGAGCAGTTCTTC	CSAVGGYNEQFF
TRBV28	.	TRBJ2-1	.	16	TGTGCCAGCAGTTTAGCGGGCCCTGTCTCCTACAATGAGCAGTTCTTC	CASSLAGPVSYNEQFF
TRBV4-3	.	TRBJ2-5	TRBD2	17	TGCGCCAGCAGCCATGGACCGACTAGCGGTGAGGGAGAGACCCAGTACTTC	CASSHGPTSGEGETQYF
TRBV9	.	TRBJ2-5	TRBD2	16	TGTGCCAGCAGCGTAGCTTCTCGAGCGGGGGTTGAGGCCCAGTACTTC	CASSVASRAGVEAQYF
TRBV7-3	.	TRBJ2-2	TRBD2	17	TGTGCCAGCAGCCCCGACGGACTAGCGGGGAGCACCGGGGAGCTGTTTTTT	CASSPDGLAGSTGELFF
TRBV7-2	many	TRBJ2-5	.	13	TGTGCCAGCAGCTCTGGCCCGGGAGAGACCCAGTACTTC	CASSSGPGETQYF
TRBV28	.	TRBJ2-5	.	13	TGTGCCAGCACGGACGGATACCAAGAGACCCAGTACTTC	CASTDGYQETQYF
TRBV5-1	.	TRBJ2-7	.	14	TGCGCCAGCAGCTTGGTTCCAGCCCCGGACGAGCAGTACTTC	CASSLVPAPDEQYF
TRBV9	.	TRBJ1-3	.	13	TGTGCCAGCAGCGAAGGGACAGGAAACACCATATATTTT	CASSEGTGNTIYF
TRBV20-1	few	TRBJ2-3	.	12	TGCAGTGCTGAGCAGGGTACAGATACGCAGTATTTT	CSAEQGTDTQYF
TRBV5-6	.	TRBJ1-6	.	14	TGTGCCAGCAGCTTGCCAGGGGCGGATTCACCCCTCCACTTT	CASSLPGADSPLHF